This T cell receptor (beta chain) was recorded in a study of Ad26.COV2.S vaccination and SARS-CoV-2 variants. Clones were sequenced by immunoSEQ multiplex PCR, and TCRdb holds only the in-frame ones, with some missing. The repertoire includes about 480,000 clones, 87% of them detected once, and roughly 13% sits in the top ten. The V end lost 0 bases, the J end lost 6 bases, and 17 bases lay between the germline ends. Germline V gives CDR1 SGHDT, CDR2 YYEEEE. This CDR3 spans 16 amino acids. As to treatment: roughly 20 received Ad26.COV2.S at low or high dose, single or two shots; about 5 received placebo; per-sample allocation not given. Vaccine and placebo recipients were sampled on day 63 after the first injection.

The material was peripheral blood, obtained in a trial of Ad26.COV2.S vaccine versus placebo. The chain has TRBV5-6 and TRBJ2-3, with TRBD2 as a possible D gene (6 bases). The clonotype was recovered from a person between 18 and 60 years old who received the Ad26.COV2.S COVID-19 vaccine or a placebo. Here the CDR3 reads CASSLGLVGPSDTQYF. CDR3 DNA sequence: TGTGCCAGCAGCTTGGGACTAGTGGGCCCGTCGGATACGCAGTATTTT. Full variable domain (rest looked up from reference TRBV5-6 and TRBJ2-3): DAGVTQSPTHLIKTRGQQVTLRCSPKSGHDTVSWYQQALGQGPQFIFQYYEEEERQRGNFPDRFSGHQFPNYSSELNVNALLLGDSALYLCASSLGLVGPSDTQYFGPGTRLTVL.